This T cell receptor beta chain was sequenced for a study of early T cells in non-severe SARS-CoV-2 infection. In the study overall: Chains stayed unpaired after sequencing of bulk RNA from unsorted whole blood. Whole-study results and caveats: VDJdb-based annotation leaned toward anti-spike CD8 responses and missed private and CD4 specificities.

CDR1 is SQVTM and CDR2 is ANQGSEA in the germline V gene. With 7 bases removed from V and 4 bases from J, the gap between germline ends came to 8 bases. There are 11 residues in the CDR3. TCRdb re-analysed the 5' RACE reads in MiXCR, keeping a single row per CDR3 protein. The data contain around 60,000 distinct CDR3 sequences, about 10% of them singletons. For this clonotype: Its antigen is currently unknown.

The chain has TRBV29-1 and TRBJ2-1, with D possibly being TRBD1 or TRBD2 (5 bases each). Sequencing used whole blood. This TCR was sampled from an adult who was a healthcare worker with PCR-confirmed SARS-CoV-2 infection or an uninfected control (not recorded which). CDR3 sequence reads: CSAEGYNEQFF. DNA for the CDR3: TGCAGCGCCGAGGGGTACAATGAGCAGTTCTTC.